The 18 T cell receptor beta chains reported below all come from one sample, sequenced in a study of CD8 T cells in Susac syndrome. RNA totalling roughly 0.45 to 1 ug underwent reverse transcription with random hexamers. Using its own MiXCR run on the immunoSEQ multiplex PCR reads, TCRdb lists one record per CDR3 protein. The sample yields 150,000 or so distinct CDR3 sequences, 93% seen once. The specimen was CD4+ T cells from PBMCs. The receptors were sampled from a human donor in good health.

In its sample, this clonotype was seen once. The chain links TRBV19 to TRBJ1-4, with TRBD1 matching over 7 bases. J gave up 4 bases and V 8 bases, and 7 bases lay outside the gene matches. CDR1 and CDR2 from the germline V gene are LNHDA and SQIVND (reference sequence). The CDR3 length is 14 residues. The CDR3 protein is CASSQTGHNEKLFF. In DNA form, the CDR3 reads TGTGCCAGTTCTCAGACAGGGCATAATGAAAAACTGTTTTTT.

This chain connects TRBV3-1 to TRBJ2-5; possible D gene TRBD1, 6 bases. CDR3 length: 15 amino acids. Trimming cost V 0 bases and J 2 bases, with 10 bases left between them. Germline loops: CDR1 LGHDT, CDR2 YNNKEL (reference sequence). The CDR3 bases are TGTGCCAGCAGCCAAGAAGGGGGTCGACAAGAGACCCAGTACTTC. This gives the protein CASSQEGGRQETQYF.

J is TRBJ2-2 and V is TRBV5-4, with 15 positions matching TRBD2. CDR3 length equals 18 residues. V lost 4 bases to trimming and J lost 4 bases; unmatched junction nucleotides: 8. CDR1 is SGHNT and CDR2 is YYREEE in the germline V gene (reference sequence). CDR3 protein: CASSAGLAGGLSTGELFF. The CDR3 DNA reads as TGTGCCAGCAGCGCCGGACTAGCGGGGGGGCTGAGCACCGGGGAGCTGTTTTTT.

This chain connects TRBV20-1 to TRBJ1-3; no clear D. The CDR3 is made up of 14 amino acids. CDR1 DFQATT and CDR2 SNEGSKA come from the germline V gene (reference sequence). V gave up 4 bases and J gave up 3 bases, with 13 bases separating them. As DNA, the CDR3 is TGCAGTGCTAAACGAACAGAACTTGGAAACACCATATATTTT. It translates to CSAKRTELGNTIYF.

This clonotype was observed a single time. This chain uses TRBV28 with TRBJ1-5; 8 bases agree with TRBD1. Germline-derived CDR1 and CDR2 are MDHEN and SYDVKM. This CDR3 region has 15 residues. J lost 4 bases, V lost 5 bases, and 7 bases had no gene match. The CDR3 DNA reads as TGTGCCAGCAGTCATGGACAGGGCCTGAATCAGCCCCAGCATTTT. The encoded protein is CASSHGQGLNQPQHF.

The chain has TRBV7-6 and TRBJ2-3, with D maybe TRBD2 (6 bases). Germline CDR1 reads SGHVS; CDR2 reads FNYEAQ. The CDR3 spans 15 residues. The V gene lost 5 bases and the J gene lost 4 bases, with 16 bases spanning the gap. DNA of the CDR3: TGTGCCAGCAGCAGATCGGGACTGCGCGCAGATACGCAGTATTTT. Translation: CASSRSGLRADTQYF.

The J gene is TRBJ1-2, the V gene TRBV29-1, with D hard to call. There are 14 residues in the CDR3. The V gene lost 6 bases and the J gene lost 4 bases, with 18 bases spanning the gap. Germline assignment: CDR1 SQVTM and CDR2 ANQGSEA. Written as DNA, the CDR3 is TGCAGCGTCGTTCGTGAGGGCCGGGGCTATGGCTACACCTTC. Its translation is CSVVREGRGYGYTF.

The rearrangement joins TRBV18 to TRBJ1-2, with D possibly TRBD1 on 6 matching bases. Germline V gives CDR1 KGHSH, CDR2 LQKENI. V was clipped by 5 bases and J by 4 bases, with 14 bases between them. CDR3 length: 14 residues. CDR3 amino acids: CASSTGQTVYGYTF. DNA for the CDR3: TGTGCCAGCTCAACAGGACAGACTGTCTATGGCTACACCTTC.

The V and J genes are TRBV5-1 and TRBJ1-1; 9 positions match TRBD1. V shed 2 bases and J 1 base; nucleotides not matched to a gene: 3. The germline V gene encodes CDR1 SGHRS and CDR2 YFSETQ. This CDR3 has 15 amino acids. CDR3 protein: CASSFLTGGNTEAFF. The CDR3 bases are TGCGCCAGCAGCTTCCTGACAGGGGGGAACACTGAAGCTTTCTTT.

This rearrangement joins TRBV12-3 or TRBV12-4 to TRBJ1-5; 7 bases fit TRBD1. The CDR3 is 15 residues long. With 5 bases clipped from V and 7 bases from J, the junction kept 11 bases outside the gene matches. CDR3 DNA sequence: TGTGCCAGCAGTCCCCAGACAGGGCTGGGACAGCCCCAGCATTTT. Translated: CASSPQTGLGQPQHF.

This clonotype has a single count. The chain is built from TRBV7-2 and TRBJ1-1, with D maybe TRBD1 (6 bases). CDR1 and CDR2 (germline): SGHTA, FQGNSA. Trimming stripped 5 bases from V and 8 bases from J, with 12 bases between. This CDR3 contains 12 residues. The CDR3 spells CASSLKGGEAFF. CDR3 nucleotides: TGTGCCAGCAGCCTTAAGGGGGGAGAAGCTTTCTTT.

Only one count was recorded for this clonotype. V and J are TRBV2 and TRBJ1-2; 8 nucleotides agree with TRBD1. V shed 4 bases, J shed 8 bases, and the junction held 9 bases outside the gene matches. This CDR3 is 14 amino acids long. Germline V gives CDR1 SNHLY, CDR2 FYNNEI. The CDR3 coding sequence is TGTGCCAGCAGTGGGGACAGGCCCGAACGCGGCTACACCTTC. Translated: CASSGDRPERGYTF.

V usage is TRBV12-3 or TRBV12-4 and J usage is TRBJ1-5, with D hard to call. V lost 2 bases and J lost 4, with 0 bases in between. The CDR3 contains 11 residues. The CDR3 protein is CASSLNQPQHF. The CDR3 nucleotides read TGTGCCAGCAGTTTAAATCAGCCCCAGCATTTT.

The chain joins TRBV2 to TRBJ2-2; D not resolved. Germline V gene lookup returns CDR1 SNHLY and CDR2 FYNNEI. Trimming took off 7 bases at V and 7 bases at J, with 13 bases between the two ends. CDR3 length: 13 amino acids. CDR3 residues: CASTTTADGELFF. The CDR3 DNA sequence: TGTGCCAGCACTACTACCGCGGACGGGGAGCTGTTTTTT.

The chain uses TRBV11-2 and TRBJ2-5; the match to TRBD1 covers 8 bases. Trimming cost V 5 bases and J 4 bases; bases outside gene matches: 15. CDR3 length: 17 residues. The germline gives CDR1 SGHAT, CDR2 FQNNGV. This CDR3 is CASSPGTGGSLGETQYF. The CDR3 nucleotides read TGTGCCAGCAGCCCGGGGACAGGAGGCTCCCTGGGAGAGACCCAGTACTTC.

The J gene is TRBJ1-6, the V gene TRBV6-2 or TRBV6-3, with D possibly matching TRBD1 (6 bases). Trimming took 6 bases from V and 7 from J, leaving 13 bases between them. The CDR3 covers 14 residues. Germline CDR1 is MNHEY and CDR2 is SVGEGT. The CDR3 bases are TGTGCCAGCAGCTTAGGGGGTTCGAATTCACCCCTCCACTTT. Residues: CASSLGGSNSPLHF.

This clonotype was counted between two and nine times. The rearrangement uses TRBV2 and TRBJ1-5, with D maybe TRBD1 (5 bases). The CDR3 has 13 amino acids. The germline V and J ends were trimmed by 7 bases and 1 base, with 8 bases remaining between them. From germline, CDR1 is SNHLY and CDR2 FYNNEI. The CDR3 DNA is TGTGCCAGCAAGGGGCAGAGCAATCAGCCCCAGCATTTT. It specifies CASKGQSNQPQHF. The full variable domain, completed using reference TRBV2 and TRBJ1-5, is EPEVTQTPSHQVTQMGQEVILRCVPISNHLYFYWYRQILGQKVEFLVSFYNNEISEKSEIFDDQFSVERPDGSNFTLKIRSTKLEDSAMYFCASKGQSNQPQHFGDGTRLSIL.

This chain links TRBV7-9 with TRBJ2-7, with D perhaps given as TRBD1 or TRBD2 (6 bases each). Germline values: CDR1 SEHNR, CDR2 FQNEAQ (reference sequence). The CDR3 is 15 amino acids. Trimming removed 1 base from V and 0 bases from J, with 10 bases in between. The CDR3 reads CASSLEGGSSYEQYF. CDR3 DNA sequence: TGTGCCAGCAGCTTAGAAGGGGGGAGCTCCTACGAGCAGTACTTC.